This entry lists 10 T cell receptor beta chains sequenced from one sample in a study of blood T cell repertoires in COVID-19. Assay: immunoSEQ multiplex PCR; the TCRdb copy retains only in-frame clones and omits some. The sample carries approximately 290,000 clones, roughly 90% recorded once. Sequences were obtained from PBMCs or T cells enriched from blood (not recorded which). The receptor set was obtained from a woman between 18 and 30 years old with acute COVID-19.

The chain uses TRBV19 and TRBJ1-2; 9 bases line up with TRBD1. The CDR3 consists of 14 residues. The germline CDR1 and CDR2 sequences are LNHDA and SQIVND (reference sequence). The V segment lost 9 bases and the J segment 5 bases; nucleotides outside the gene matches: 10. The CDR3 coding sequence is TGTGCCAGCTCGGCGGACAGGGGAAGATATGGCTACACCTTC. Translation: CASSADRGRYGYTF.

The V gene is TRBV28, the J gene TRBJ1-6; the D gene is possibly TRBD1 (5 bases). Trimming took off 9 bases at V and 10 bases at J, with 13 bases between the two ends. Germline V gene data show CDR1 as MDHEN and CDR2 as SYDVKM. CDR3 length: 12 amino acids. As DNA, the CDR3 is TGTGCCAGTGGGGGAGGGTTATCACCCCTCCACTTT. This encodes CASGGGLSPLHF.

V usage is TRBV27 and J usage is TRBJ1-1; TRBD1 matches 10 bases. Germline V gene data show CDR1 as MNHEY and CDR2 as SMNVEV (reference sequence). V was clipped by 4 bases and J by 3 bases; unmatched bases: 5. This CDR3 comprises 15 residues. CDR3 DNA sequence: TGTGCCAGCAGTTGGGGGACAGGGGAATACACTGAAGCTTTCTTT. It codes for CASSWGTGEYTEAFF.

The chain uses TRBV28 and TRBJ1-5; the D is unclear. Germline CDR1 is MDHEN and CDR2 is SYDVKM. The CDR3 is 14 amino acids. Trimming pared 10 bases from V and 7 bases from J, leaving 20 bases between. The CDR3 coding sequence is TGTGCCATCAGCAGCACTGGCGCCGGGCAGCCCCAGCATTTT. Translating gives CAISSTGAGQPQHF.

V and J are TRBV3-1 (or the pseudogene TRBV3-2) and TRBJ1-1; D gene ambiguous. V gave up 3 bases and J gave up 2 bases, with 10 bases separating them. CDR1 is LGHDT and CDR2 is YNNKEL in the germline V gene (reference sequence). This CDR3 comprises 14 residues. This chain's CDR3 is CASSHPSTNTEAFF. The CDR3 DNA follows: TGTGCCAGCAGCCATCCCTCCACAAACACTGAAGCTTTCTTT.

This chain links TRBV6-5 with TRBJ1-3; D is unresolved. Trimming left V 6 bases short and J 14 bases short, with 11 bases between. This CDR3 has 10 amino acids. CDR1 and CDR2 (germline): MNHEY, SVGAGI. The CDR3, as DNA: TGTGCCAGCAGCCTCACTACCCTATATTTT. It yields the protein CASSLTTLYF.

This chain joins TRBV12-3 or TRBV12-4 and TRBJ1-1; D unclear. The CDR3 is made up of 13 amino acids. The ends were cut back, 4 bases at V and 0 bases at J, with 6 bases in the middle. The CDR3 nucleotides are TGTGCCAGCAGTTCCTTAGTGAACACTGAAGCTTTCTTT. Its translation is CASSSLVNTEAFF.

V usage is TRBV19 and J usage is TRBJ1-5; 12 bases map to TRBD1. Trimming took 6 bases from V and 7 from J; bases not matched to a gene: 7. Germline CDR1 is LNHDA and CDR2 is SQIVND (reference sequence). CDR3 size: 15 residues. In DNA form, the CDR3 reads TGTGCCAGTAGGACGGGACAGGGGGCGGGGCAGCCCCAGCATTTT. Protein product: CASRTGQGAGQPQHF.

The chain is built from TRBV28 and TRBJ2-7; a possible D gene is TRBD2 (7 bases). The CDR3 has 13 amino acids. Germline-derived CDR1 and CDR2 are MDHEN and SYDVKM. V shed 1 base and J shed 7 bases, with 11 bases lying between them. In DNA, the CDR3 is TGTGCCAGCAGTTTATTAAGGGGGGGTGAGCAGTACTTC. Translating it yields CASSLLRGGEQYF.

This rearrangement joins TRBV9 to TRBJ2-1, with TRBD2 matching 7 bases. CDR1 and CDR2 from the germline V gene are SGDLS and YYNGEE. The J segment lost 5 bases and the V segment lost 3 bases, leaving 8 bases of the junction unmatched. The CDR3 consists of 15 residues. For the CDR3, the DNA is TGTGCCAGCAGCGCGTGGGGAAGCGGGGACAATGAGCAGTTCTTC. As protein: CASSAWGSGDNEQFF. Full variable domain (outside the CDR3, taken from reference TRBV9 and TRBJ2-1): DSGVTQTPKHLITATGQRVTLRCSPRSGDLSVYWYQQSLDQGLQFLIQYYNGEERAKGNILERFSAQQFPDLHSELNLSSLELGDSALYFCASSAWGSGDNEQFFGPGTRLTVL.